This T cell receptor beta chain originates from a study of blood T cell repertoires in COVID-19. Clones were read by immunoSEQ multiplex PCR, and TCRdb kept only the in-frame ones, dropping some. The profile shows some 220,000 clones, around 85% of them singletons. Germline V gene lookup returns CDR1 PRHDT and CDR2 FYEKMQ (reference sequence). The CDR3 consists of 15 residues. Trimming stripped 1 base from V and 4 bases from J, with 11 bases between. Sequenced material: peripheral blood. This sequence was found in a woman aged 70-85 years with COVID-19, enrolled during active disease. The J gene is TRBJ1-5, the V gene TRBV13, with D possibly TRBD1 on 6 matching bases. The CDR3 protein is CASSLAPTGNQPQHF. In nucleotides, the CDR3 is TGTGCCAGCAGCTTAGCCCCTACAGGGAATCAGCCCCAGCATTTT.